These T cell receptor delta chains were read from a single sample in a study of γδ T cells in repeated Plasmodium falciparum infection. TCRdb redid clone calling on the multiplex PCR reads using CATT. Here the sample spans roughly 90,000 delta-chain clones, roughly 0.9% being singletons. The sample was gamma-delta T cells from blood. The receptors derive from a pool of human donors (malaria-infected and uninfected, not separated). The CDR3 runs from the conserved cysteine through the conserved F or W. The D gene is left open where the match is weak. Clone size, where shown, is once, few, many, or a class for clones that have expanded.

D gene	J gene	clone size	V gene	CDR3 protein	CDR3 DNA
.	TRDJ1	many	TRDV1	CALGGGYIGGSYTDKLIF	TGTGCTCTTGGGGGAGGATATATTGGTGGGTCCTACACCGATAAACTCATCTTT
TRDD3	TRDJ2	medium-sized	TRDV2	CACDVLGDTLTAQLFF	TGTGCCTGTGACGTACTGGGGGATACTTTGACAGCACAACTCTTCTTT
.	TRDJ1	many	TRDV2	CACDLRWGLGDTDKLIF	TGTGCCTGTGACCTGAGGTGGGGGTTGGGGGACACCGATAAACTCATCTTT
TRDD3	TRDJ1	many	TRDV3	CAFLGRAVSNLLGDFYTDKLIF	TGTGCCTTTTTAGGTCGGGCAGTTTCCAATTTACTGGGGGACTTTTACACCGATAAACTCATCTTT
.	TRDJ3	many	TRDV2	CACDTFRWVITWDTRQMFF	TGTGCCTGTGACACCTTCCGGTGGGTGATAACCTGGGACACCCGACAGATGTTTTTC
TRDD3	TRDJ2	many	TRDV1	CALGESPFLPHSLWGIRLTAQLFF	TGTGCTCTTGGGGAATCCCCCTTCCTACCTCACTCCCTCTGGGGGATACGGCTGACAGCACAACTCTTCTTT
.	TRDJ1	many	TRDV1	CALRAFPTTLTSKLIF	TGTGCTCTTAGGGCCTTCCCAACAACTCTCACGTCAAAACTCATCTTT
TRDD3	TRDJ1	many	TRDV2	CACDTLLGDTPDDKLIF	TGTGCCTGTGACACTTTGCTGGGGGATACGCCGGACGATAAACTCATCTTT
TRDD3	TRDJ1	many	TRDV2	CACDPFSGGRNFTDKLIF	TGTGCCTGTGACCCTTTTTCTGGGGGACGCAATTTCACCGATAAACTCATCTTT
.	TRDJ1	many	TRDV1	CALGEPHSSVSFPDVDKLIF	TGTGCTCTTGGGGAACCCCACTCCTCAGTATCATTCCCTGATGTGGATAAACTCATCTTT
.	TRDJ3	medium-sized	TRDV2	CACDSLRGTLSSWDTRQMFF	TGTGCCTGTGACAGTCTGAGGGGGACCCTCAGCTCCTGGGACACCCGACAGATGTTTTTC
TRDD3	TRDJ1	medium-sized	TRDV2	CACDTLPTGDTRLETDKLIF	TGTGCCTGTGACACCCTTCCTACGGGGGATACGCGCCTTGAGACCGATAAACTCATCTTT
.	TRDJ1	many	TRDV1	CALVSLESDKLIF	TGTGCTCTCGTTTCCCTCGAATCCGATAAACTCATCTTT
TRDD3	TRDJ1	medium-sized	TRDV2	CACDTVTGGQTYTDKLIF	TGTGCCTGTGACACGGTTACTGGGGGACAGACATACACCGATAAACTCATCTTT
TRDD3	TRDJ1	medium-sized	TRDV2	CALRRGYDLYTDKLIF	TGTGCCCTACGACGGGGATACGATCTGTACACCGATAAACTCATCTTT
TRDD3	TRDJ1	medium-sized	TRDV1	CALGESFSSSLLGDTGTDKLIF	TGTGCTCTTGGGGAATCCTTCTCTTCCTCGCTACTGGGGGATACTGGGACCGATAAACTCATCTTT
.	TRDJ3	many	TRDV2	CACDTPGDRDRTWDTRQMFF	TGTGCCTGTGACACGCCTGGGGACAGAGATAGGACCTGGGACACCCGACAGATGTTTTTC
TRDD3	TRDJ1	many	TRDV1	CALGERGPLTGGYRPLTDKLIF	TGTGCTCTTGGGGAACGCGGCCCACTTACTGGGGGATACCGCCCTCTCACCGATAAACTCATCTTT
.	TRDJ3	many	TRDV2	CACNTLGPSSSWDTRQMFF	TGTGCCTGTAACACTCTGGGACCCTCCTCCTCCTGGGACACCCGACAGATGTTTTTC
TRDD3	TRDJ1	many	TRDV2	CACDTVDGGYGKRLSTDKLIF	TGTGCCTGTGACACCGTAGATGGGGGATACGGGAAACGACTTTCCACCGATAAACTCATCTTT
.	TRDJ1	many	TRDV1	CALGDAAFLLNHGGYWYTDKLIF	TGTGCTCTTGGGGACGCCGCCTTCCTACTGAACCATGGGGGATACTGGTACACCGATAAACTCATCTTT
.	TRDJ1	many	TRDV1	CALGDLGACRKLIF	TGTGCTCTTGGGGACCTGGGAGCCTGCCGTAAACTCATCTTT
TRDD3	TRDJ1	large	TRDV2	CACDRMGGSPGTDKLIF	TGTGCCTGCGACCGGATGGGGGGATCTCCGGGCACCGATAAACTCATCTTT
TRDD3	TRDJ1	.	TRDV1	CALGEPVAHGWGTADKLTF	TGTGCTCTTGGGGAACCGGTTGCACACGGTTGGGGGACTGCCGATAAACTCACCTTT
.	TRDJ1	medium-sized	TRDV1	CALGEARRGWGAAPDKLIF	TGTGCTCTTGGGGAAGCTCGGCGGGGATGGGGGGCGGCACCCGATAAACTCATCTTT
TRDD3	TRDJ1	many	TRDV1	CALGESFFPPLQRGILWVGYTDKLIF	TGTGCTCTTGGGGAGTCCTTCTTCCCACCCCTCCAACGGGGGATACTCTGGGTCGGGTACACCGATAAACTCATCTTT
TRDD3	TRDJ1	many	TRDV2	CACDTGLGDTIDKLIF	TGTGCCTGTGACACCGGACTGGGGGACACTATCGATAAACTCATCTTT
.	TRDJ1	medium-sized	TRDV1	CALGEPSPSKLIF	TGTGCTCTTGGGGAACCGTCTCCTTCTAAACTCATCTTT
TRDD3	TRDJ1	many	TRDV1	CALGERVYWGIFEYTDKLIF	TGTGCTCTTGGGGAACGGGTCTACTGGGGGATCTTCGAGTACACCGATAAACTCATCTTT
.	TRDJ1	many	TRDV2	CACDQIAVPDKLIF	TGTGCCTGTGACCAAATTGCTGTACCCGATAAACTCATCTTT
.	TRDJ1	medium-sized	TRDV2	CACDTLGENTDKLIF	TGTGCCTGTGACACCTTAGGGGAGAACACCGATAAACTCATCTTT
TRDD3	TRDJ1	many	TRDV1	CALGEPWGLNKLIF	TGTGCTCTTGGGGAACCCTGGGGGCTTAATAAACTCATCTTT
.	TRDJ1	few	TRDV2	CACDAVDTRADKLIF	TGTGCCTGTGACGCCGTAGATACGCGGGCAGATAAACTCATCTTT
.	TRDJ1	many	TRDV1	CALGDPPFPFSDKLIF	TGTGCTCTTGGGGACCCACCCTTTCCCTTTTCCGATAAACTCATCTTT
TRDD3	TRDJ1	.	TRDV1	CALGYSKWGTRGYNDKLIF	TGTGCTCTTGGGTACAGTAAGTGGGGGACCCGGGGGTACAACGATAAACTCATCTTT
.	TRDJ1	.	TRDV1	CALGPQAAYWRRPPPYTGRLIF	TGTGCTCTTGGGCCCCAGGCGGCTTACTGGAGACGACCTCCCCCGTACACGGGGAGACTCATCTTT
TRDD3	TRDJ1	medium-sized	TRDV2	CACDTVGGLSYTDKLIF	TGTGCCTGTGACACCGTTGGGGGACTCTCGTACACCGATAAACTCATCTTT
TRDD3	TRDJ1	many	TRDV1	CALWCPYLLGDGTDKLIF	TGTGCTCTTTGGTGTCCCTATCTACTGGGGGATGGCACCGATAAACTCATCTTT
TRDD3	TRDJ1	medium-sized	TRDV1	CALGERTSGGDADKLIF	TGTGCTCTTGGGGAACGGACTTCGGGGGGGGATGCTGATAAACTCATCTTT
TRDD3	TRDJ3	.	TRDV2	CACDLTGGYGWDTRQMFF	TGTGCTTGTGACCTTACTGGGGGGTACGGCTGGGACACCCGACAGATGTTTTTC
TRDD3	TRDJ1	many	TRDV3	CAFSSPWGDTLYTDKLIF	TGTGCCTTTAGCTCTCCTTGGGGGGATACGCTCTACACCGATAAACTCATCTTT
TRDD2	TRDJ1	many	TRDV1	CALGEPSYSGLGMGRVKLIF	TGTGCTCTTGGGGAGCCTTCCTACTCCGGACTGGGGATGGGGAGAGTTAAACTCATCTTT
.	TRDJ1	medium-sized	TRDV1	CALGGTKLIF	TGTGCTCTTGGGGGCACGAAACTCATCTTT
TRDD3	TRDJ1	medium-sized	TRDV1	CALGLLRLGDTITDKLIF	TGTGCTCTTGGGCTCCTACGGCTGGGGGATACGATCACCGATAAACTCATCTTT
TRDD3	TRDJ2	medium-sized	TRDV1	CALGFTGGYPPTAQLFF	TGTGCTCTTGGATTTACTGGGGGATACCCCCCGACAGCACAACTCTTCTTT
.	TRDJ1	many	TRDV1	CALGEFRMIRVKPDKLIF	TGTGCTCTTGGGGAATTTCGGATGATACGCGTAAAGCCCGATAAACTCATCTTT